The clone carrying this T cell receptor beta chain was recorded only once. What it binds is not known. A much larger clone differs from this one at a single base, so this may be a read error. The TCR beta CDR3 regions underwent amplification using RNA transcripts as the source. First-round RT-PCR of the TCR CDR3 relied on the HTBI primer set. One entry per CDR3 protein results from TCRdb running MiXCR on the multiplex PCR reads. This table holds 300,000 to 450,000 distinct CDR3 sequences, 14% found once. The record originates from a study of T cells in Graves' hyperthyroidism and ophthalmopathy. Study outcomes and limitations: The authors' 13 V-J model separated ophthalmopathy from stable hyperthyroidism. It was a median around 6 months before onset that the model predicted ophthalmopathy.

Germline V gene lookup returns CDR1 LGHNT and CDR2 FRNRAP. CDR3 length: 16 residues. Exclusion followed for patients with uncontrolled infection, other autoimmune disease, pregnancy or lactation. Extraction of PBMCs used about 9.2 ml of fresh peripheral blood. Sequencing was done on a sample of blood. The chain employs TRBV12-5 and TRBJ1-5, with D tentatively TRBD1 (5 bases). The clonotype originates from a woman in her sixties with Graves' hyperthyroidism. In nucleotides, the CDR3 is TGTGCTAGTGGTTTGGTTCTGAAATGGGGCAATCAGCCCCAGCGTTTT. Residues: CASGLVLKWGNQPQRF.